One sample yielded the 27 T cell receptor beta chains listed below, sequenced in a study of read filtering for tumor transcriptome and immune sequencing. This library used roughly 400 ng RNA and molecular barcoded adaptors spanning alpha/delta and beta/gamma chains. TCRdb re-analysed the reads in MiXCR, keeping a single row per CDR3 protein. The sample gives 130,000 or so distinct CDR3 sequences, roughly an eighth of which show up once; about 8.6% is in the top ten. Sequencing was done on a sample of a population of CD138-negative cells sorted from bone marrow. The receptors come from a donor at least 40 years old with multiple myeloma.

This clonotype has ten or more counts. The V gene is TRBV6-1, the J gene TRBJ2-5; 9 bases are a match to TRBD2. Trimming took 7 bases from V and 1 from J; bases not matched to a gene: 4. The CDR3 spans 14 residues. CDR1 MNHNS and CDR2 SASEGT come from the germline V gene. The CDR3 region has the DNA TGTGCCAGCATAGCGGGAGACCTCCAAGAGACCCAGTACTTC. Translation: CASIAGDLQETQYF.

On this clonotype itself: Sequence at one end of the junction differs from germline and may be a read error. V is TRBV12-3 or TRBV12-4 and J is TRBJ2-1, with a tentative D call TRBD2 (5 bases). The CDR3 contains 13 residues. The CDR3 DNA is TGTGCCAGCAGCCCCGGACTTCACGATGAGCTGTTCTTC. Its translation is CASSPGLHDELFF.

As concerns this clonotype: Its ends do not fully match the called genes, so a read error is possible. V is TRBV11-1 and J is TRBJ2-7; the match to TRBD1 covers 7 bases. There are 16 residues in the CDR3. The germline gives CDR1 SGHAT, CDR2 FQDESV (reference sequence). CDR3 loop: CASGLGPAGGSYEQYF. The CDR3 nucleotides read TGTGCCAGCGGCTTAGGCCCGGCAGGGGGAAGCTACGAGCAGTACTTC.

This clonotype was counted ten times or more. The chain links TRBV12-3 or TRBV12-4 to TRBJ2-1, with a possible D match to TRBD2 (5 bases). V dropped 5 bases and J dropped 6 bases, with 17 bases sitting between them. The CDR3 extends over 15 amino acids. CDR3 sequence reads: CASSRESGNSNEQFF. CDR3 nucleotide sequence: TGTGCCAGCAGTAGGGAGTCAGGCAACTCCAATGAGCAGTTCTTC.

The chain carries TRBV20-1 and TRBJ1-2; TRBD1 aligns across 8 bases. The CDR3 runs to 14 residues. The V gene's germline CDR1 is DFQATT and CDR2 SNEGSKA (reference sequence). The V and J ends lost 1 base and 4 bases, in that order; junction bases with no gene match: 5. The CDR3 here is CSARGGQASYGYTF. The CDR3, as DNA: TGCAGTGCTAGAGGGGGACAGGCCTCCTATGGCTACACCTTC.

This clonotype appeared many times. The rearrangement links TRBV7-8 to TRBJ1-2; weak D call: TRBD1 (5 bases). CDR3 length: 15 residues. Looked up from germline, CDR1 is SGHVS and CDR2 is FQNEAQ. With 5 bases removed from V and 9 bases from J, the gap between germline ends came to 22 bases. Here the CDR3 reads CASSPSPGGVSSYTF. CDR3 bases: TGTGCCAGCAGCCCCTCGCCTGGGGGGGTCTCAAGCTACACCTTC.

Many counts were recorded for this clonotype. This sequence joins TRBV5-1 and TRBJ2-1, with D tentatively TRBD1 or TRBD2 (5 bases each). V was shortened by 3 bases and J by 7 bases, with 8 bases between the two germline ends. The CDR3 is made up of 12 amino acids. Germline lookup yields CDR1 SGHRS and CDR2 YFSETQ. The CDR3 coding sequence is TGCGCCAGCAGCTGGGACCAAAATGAGCAGTTCTTC. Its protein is CASSWDQNEQFF.

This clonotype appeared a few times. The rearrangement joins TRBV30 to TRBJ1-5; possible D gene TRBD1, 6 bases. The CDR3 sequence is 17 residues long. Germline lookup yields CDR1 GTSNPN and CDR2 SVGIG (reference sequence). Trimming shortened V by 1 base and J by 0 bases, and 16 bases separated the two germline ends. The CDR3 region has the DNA TGTGCCTGGAGTGCACACAGGGAAACTTATAGCAATCAGCCCCAGCATTTT. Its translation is CAWSAHRETYSNQPQHF.

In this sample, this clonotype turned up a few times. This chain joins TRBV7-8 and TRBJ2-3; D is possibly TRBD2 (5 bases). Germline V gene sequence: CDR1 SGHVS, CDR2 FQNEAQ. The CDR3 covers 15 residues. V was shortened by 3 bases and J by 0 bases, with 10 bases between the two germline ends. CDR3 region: CASSFSGLSTDTQYF. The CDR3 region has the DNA TGTGCCAGCAGCTTCAGCGGCCTTAGCACAGATACGCAGTATTTT.

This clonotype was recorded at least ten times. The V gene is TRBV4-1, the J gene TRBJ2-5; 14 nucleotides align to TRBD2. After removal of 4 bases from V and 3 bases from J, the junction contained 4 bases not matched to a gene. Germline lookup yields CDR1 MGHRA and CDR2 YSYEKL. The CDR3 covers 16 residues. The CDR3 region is CASSPGGLAGEETQYF. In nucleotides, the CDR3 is TGCGCCAGCAGCCCCGGGGGACTAGCGGGAGAAGAGACCCAGTACTTC.

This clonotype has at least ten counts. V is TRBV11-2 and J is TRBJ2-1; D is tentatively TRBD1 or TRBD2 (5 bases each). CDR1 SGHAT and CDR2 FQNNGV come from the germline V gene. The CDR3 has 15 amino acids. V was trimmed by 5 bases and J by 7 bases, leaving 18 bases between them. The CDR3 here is CASSHQLPEGNEQFF. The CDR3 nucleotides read TGTGCCAGCAGCCACCAACTACCAGAGGGGAATGAGCAGTTCTTC.

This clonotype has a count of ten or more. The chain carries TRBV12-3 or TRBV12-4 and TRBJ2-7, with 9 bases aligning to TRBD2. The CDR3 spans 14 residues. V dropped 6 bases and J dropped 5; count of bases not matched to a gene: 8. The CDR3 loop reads CASRSGTSPHEQYF. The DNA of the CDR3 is TGTGCCAGCAGATCCGGGACTAGCCCCCACGAGCAGTACTTC.

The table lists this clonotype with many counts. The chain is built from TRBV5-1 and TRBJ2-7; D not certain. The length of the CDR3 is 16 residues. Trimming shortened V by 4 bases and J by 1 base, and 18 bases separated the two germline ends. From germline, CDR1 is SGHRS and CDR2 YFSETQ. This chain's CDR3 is CASSPPAFSASYEQYF. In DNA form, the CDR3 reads TGCGCCAGCAGCCCTCCAGCGTTCTCCGCTTCCTACGAGCAGTACTTC. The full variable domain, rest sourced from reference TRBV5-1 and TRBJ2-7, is KAGVTQTPRYLIKTRGQQVTLSCSPISGHRSVSWYQQTPGQGLQFLFEYFSETQRNKGNFPGRFSGRQFSNSRSEMNVSTLELGDSALYLCASSPPAFSASYEQYFGPGTRLTVT.

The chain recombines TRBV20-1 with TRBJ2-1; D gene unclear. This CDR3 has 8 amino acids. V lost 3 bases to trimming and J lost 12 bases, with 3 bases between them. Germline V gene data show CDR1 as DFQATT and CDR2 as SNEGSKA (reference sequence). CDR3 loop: CSASGQFF. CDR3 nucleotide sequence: TGCAGTGCTAGTGGGCAGTTCTTC.

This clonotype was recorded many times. CDR3 DNA sequence: TGTGCCAGCAGTTACGGGCAGCTTAATGAAAAACTGTTTTTT. This encodes CASSYGQLNEKLFF. The V call is TRBV6-6, the J call TRBJ1-4; D is undetermined. The V gene's germline CDR1 is MNHNY and CDR2 SVGAGI (reference sequence). The V gene lost 2 bases and the J gene lost 4 bases, with 8 bases spanning the gap. The length of the CDR3 is 14 residues.

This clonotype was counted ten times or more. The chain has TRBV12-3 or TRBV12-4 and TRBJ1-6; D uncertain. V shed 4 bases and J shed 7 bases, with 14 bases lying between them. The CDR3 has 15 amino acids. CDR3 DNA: TGTGCCAGCAGTTCCCGATCGCCCCGCAATTCACCCCTCCACTTT. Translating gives CASSSRSPRNSPLHF.

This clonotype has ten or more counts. CDR3: CASSLQTDSTDTQYF. For the CDR3, the DNA is TGCGCCAGCAGCCTCCAAACAGACAGCACAGATACGCAGTATTTT. The J gene is TRBJ2-3, the V gene TRBV5-1, with D uncertain. V lost 4 bases, J lost 0 bases, and 12 bases lay in between. This CDR3 region has 15 residues. Germline V gene sequence: CDR1 SGHRS, CDR2 YFSETQ.

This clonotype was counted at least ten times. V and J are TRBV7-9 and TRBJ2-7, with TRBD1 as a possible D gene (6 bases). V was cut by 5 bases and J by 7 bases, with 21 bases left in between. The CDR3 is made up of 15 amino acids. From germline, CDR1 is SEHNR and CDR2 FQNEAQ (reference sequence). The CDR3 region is CASSPPPGTRTEQYF. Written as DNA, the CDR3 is TGTGCCAGCAGCCCCCCTCCGGGGACACGGACGGAGCAGTACTTC.

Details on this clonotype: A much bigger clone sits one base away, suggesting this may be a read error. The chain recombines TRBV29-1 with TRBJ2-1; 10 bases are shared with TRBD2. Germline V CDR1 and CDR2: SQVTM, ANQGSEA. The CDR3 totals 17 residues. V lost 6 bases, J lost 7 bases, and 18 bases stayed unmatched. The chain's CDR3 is CSVNLHGFLAGENEQFF. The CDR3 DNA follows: TGCAGCGTCAACCTCCATGGTTTTCTAGCGGGAGAGAATGAGCAGTTCTTC.

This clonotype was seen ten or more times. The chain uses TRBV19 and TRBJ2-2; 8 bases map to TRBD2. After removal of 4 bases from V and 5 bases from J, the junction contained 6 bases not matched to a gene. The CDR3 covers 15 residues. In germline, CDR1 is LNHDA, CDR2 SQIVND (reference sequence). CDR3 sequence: CASSTRGGGTGELFF. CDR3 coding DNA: TGTGCCAGTAGTACCCGAGGCGGGGGGACCGGGGAGCTGTTTTTT.

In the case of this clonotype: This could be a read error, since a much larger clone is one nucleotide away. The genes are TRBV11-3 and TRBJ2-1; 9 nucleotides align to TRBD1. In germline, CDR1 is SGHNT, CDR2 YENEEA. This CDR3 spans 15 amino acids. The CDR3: CASSTGGQVYNGQFF. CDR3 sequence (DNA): TGTGCCAGCAGTACAGGGGGCCAGGTCTACAATGGGCAGTTCTTC.

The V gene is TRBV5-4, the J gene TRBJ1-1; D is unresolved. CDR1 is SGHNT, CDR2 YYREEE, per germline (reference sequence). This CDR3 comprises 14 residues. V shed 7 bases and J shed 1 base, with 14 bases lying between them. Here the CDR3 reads CASGPSGRNTEAFF. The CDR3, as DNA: TGTGCCAGCGGCCCGTCGGGGAGGAACACTGAAGCTTTCTTT.

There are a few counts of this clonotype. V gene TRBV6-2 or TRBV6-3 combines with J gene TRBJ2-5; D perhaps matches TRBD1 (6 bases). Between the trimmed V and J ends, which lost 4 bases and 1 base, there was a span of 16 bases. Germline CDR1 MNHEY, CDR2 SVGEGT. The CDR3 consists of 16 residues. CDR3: CASSSSFGQIQETQYF. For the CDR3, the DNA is TGTGCCAGCAGTTCAAGTTTTGGACAGATCCAAGAGACCCAGTACTTC.

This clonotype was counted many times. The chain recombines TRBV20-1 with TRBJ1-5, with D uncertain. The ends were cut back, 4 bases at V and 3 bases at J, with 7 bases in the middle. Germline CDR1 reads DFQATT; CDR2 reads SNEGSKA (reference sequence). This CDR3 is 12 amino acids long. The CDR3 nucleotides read TGCAGTGCTACTAAATCCAATCAGCCCCAGCATTTT. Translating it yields CSATKSNQPQHF.

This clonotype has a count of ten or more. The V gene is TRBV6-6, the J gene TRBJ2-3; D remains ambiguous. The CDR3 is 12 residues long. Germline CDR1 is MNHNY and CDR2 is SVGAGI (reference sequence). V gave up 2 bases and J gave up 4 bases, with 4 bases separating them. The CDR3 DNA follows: TGTGCCAGCAGTTACCCAGCAGATACGCAGTATTTT. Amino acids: CASSYPADTQYF.

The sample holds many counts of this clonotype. CDR3 sequence: CSARDHLRPRREGPYNEQFF. DNA of the CDR3: TGCAGTGCTAGAGATCATTTGCGCCCCAGGCGGGAGGGCCCCTACAATGAGCAGTTCTTC. This chain links TRBV20-1 with TRBJ2-1; 9 bases line up with TRBD2. CDR3 length: 20 amino acids. Germline trimming cut 0 bases from V and 2 bases from J; bases unmatched to any gene: 17. Germline values: CDR1 DFQATT, CDR2 SNEGSKA (reference sequence).

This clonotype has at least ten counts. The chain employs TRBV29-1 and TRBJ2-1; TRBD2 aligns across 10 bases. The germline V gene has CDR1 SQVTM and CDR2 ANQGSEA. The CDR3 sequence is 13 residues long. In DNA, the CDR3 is TGCAGTATTAGCGGGAGGTCTGGAAATGAGCAGTTCTTC. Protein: CSISGRSGNEQFF.